Listed below are T cell receptor beta chains from one sample, sequenced in a study of cytomegalovirus exposure and HLA in healthy donors. The repertoire was sequenced with immunoSEQ multiplex PCR; TCRdb's copy has only in-frame clones and lacks some. This sample has tens of thousands of clones, with 70% to 80% found just once. The specimen sequenced was PBMCs. These receptors were obtained from a woman aged 50 to 65 in good health and CMV-seropositive. Each CDR3 is given with its conserved first and last residue. A D gene is named only where the DNA matches it firmly. Size values are once, few and many counts, or a class for expanded clones, and some rows have none.

clone_size: NA; v_call: TRBV7-2; d_call: NA; j_call: TRBJ2-3; cdr3_nt: TGTGCCAGCAGCTCGCGGTGGAGGGATACGCAGTATTTT; cdr3_aa: CASSSRWRDTQYF
clone_size: few; v_call: TRBV18; d_call: NA; j_call: TRBJ1-5; cdr3_nt: TGTGCCAGCTCACCCGGCCAGGGCAATCAGCCCCAGCATTTT; cdr3_aa: CASSPGQGNQPQHF
clone_size: NA; v_call: TRBV5-1; d_call: TRBD1; j_call: TRBJ2-4; cdr3_nt: TGCGCCAGCAGCACGACAGGGGCCGACAAAAACATTCAGTACTTC; cdr3_aa: CASSTTGADKNIQYF
clone_size: few; v_call: TRBV4-1; d_call: TRBD2; j_call: TRBJ2-3; cdr3_nt: TGCGCCAGCAGCCAAGATTGGCGGGAGGGCGGGTTGCAGTATTTT; cdr3_aa: CASSQDWREGGLQYF
clone_size: NA; v_call: TRBV2; d_call: NA; j_call: TRBJ1-2; cdr3_nt: TGTGCCAGCAGTGGCACGCCGGGGATATTATTTGGCTACACCTTC; cdr3_aa: CASSGTPGILFGYTF
clone_size: NA; v_call: TRBV5-1; d_call: NA; j_call: TRBJ1-6; cdr3_nt: TGCGCCAGCAGATTGGGACAAGTTAATTCACCCCTCCACTTT; cdr3_aa: CASRLGQVNSPLHF
clone_size: NA; v_call: TRBV6-6; d_call: NA; j_call: TRBJ2-7; cdr3_nt: TGTGCCAGCAGTCTGACAGCGATCTACGAGCAGTACTTC; cdr3_aa: CASSLTAIYEQYF
clone_size: NA; v_call: TRBV15; d_call: NA; j_call: TRBJ1-3; cdr3_nt: TGTGCCACCAGCTTGGAGACGGGAAACACCATATATTTT; cdr3_aa: CATSLETGNTIYF
clone_size: NA; v_call: TRBV5-1; d_call: NA; j_call: TRBJ2-1; cdr3_nt: TGCGCCAGCAGCTCGGGGGGCCCAGGGAGCTCCTACAATGAGCAGTTCTTC; cdr3_aa: CASSSGGPGSSYNEQFF
clone_size: NA; v_call: TRBV4-1; d_call: NA; j_call: TRBJ1-1; cdr3_nt: TGCGCCAGCAGCCAACTCGCAGGGTCTGAAGCTTTCTTT; cdr3_aa: CASSQLAGSEAFF
clone_size: NA; v_call: TRBV29-1; d_call: TRBD1; j_call: TRBJ1-2; cdr3_nt: TGCAGCGCCGGGCCAGGGGGCTATGGCTACACCTTC; cdr3_aa: CSAGPGGYGYTF
clone_size: NA; v_call: TRBV11-2; d_call: NA; j_call: TRBJ1-1; cdr3_nt: TGTGCCAGCAGCTTAGGTGTAGCAGCTTTCTTT; cdr3_aa: CASSLGVAAFF
clone_size: once; v_call: TRBV7-9; d_call: NA; j_call: TRBJ1-3; cdr3_nt: TGTGCCAGCAGCGTCTGGCGGGGGGCCTGGACCGGAAACACCATATATTTT; cdr3_aa: CASSVWRGAWTGNTIYF
clone_size: NA; v_call: TRBV15; d_call: NA; j_call: TRBJ2-2; cdr3_nt: TGTGCCACCCGGAAGGGGTCGAACACCGGGGAGCTGTTTTTT; cdr3_aa: CATRKGSNTGELFF
clone_size: NA; v_call: TRBV5-1; d_call: NA; j_call: TRBJ2-3; cdr3_nt: TGCGCCAGCAGCGAGGGACATCTCACAGATACGCAGTATTTT; cdr3_aa: CASSEGHLTDTQYF
clone_size: NA; v_call: TRBV5-1; d_call: TRBD2; j_call: TRBJ2-1; cdr3_nt: TGCGCCAGCAGCTTGGGTCTAGCGGGAGGGCCGCTCTACAATGAGCAGTTCTTC; cdr3_aa: CASSLGLAGGPLYNEQFF
clone_size: once; v_call: TRBV7-9; d_call: NA; j_call: TRBJ2-3; cdr3_nt: TGTTCCAGCAGCTTCTTATTCGGGGCCCAGGGGAGCTCAGATACGCAGTATTTT; cdr3_aa: CSSSFLFGAQGSSDTQYF
clone_size: NA; v_call: TRBV2; d_call: TRBD2; j_call: TRBJ2-3; cdr3_nt: TGTGCCAGCAGACTGGCTAGCGGGCCACAACATACGCAGTATTTT; cdr3_aa: CASRLASGPQHTQYF
clone_size: NA; v_call: TRBV4-1; d_call: NA; j_call: TRBJ1-4; cdr3_nt: TGCGCCAGCAGCCAAGGAGGCCCGGGTACTAATGAAAAACTGTTTTTT; cdr3_aa: CASSQGGPGTNEKLFF
clone_size: NA; v_call: TRBV5-1; d_call: NA; j_call: TRBJ2-2; cdr3_nt: TGCGCCAGCAGCTTAGTAGCGGTAAACACCGGGGAGCTGTTTTTT; cdr3_aa: CASSLVAVNTGELFF
clone_size: NA; v_call: TRBV7-8; d_call: TRBD2; j_call: TRBJ2-3; cdr3_nt: TGTGCCAGCAGCGCGACTAGCGGGAGGGCCGATACGCAGTATTTT; cdr3_aa: CASSATSGRADTQYF
clone_size: few; v_call: TRBV5-1; d_call: TRBD2; j_call: TRBJ2-5; cdr3_nt: TGCGCCAGCAGCTTAAGCGGGACTACTCAAGAGACCCAGTACTTC; cdr3_aa: CASSLSGTTQETQYF
clone_size: NA; v_call: TRBV4-1; d_call: NA; j_call: TRBJ1-2; cdr3_nt: TGCGCCAGCAGTCAAACGAGAGAATACGGTGGCTACACCTTC; cdr3_aa: CASSQTREYGGYTF
clone_size: NA; v_call: TRBV5-4; d_call: TRBD2; j_call: TRBJ2-7; cdr3_nt: TGTGCCAGCAGCTTGGGCGGGGGGTCCTACGAGCAGTACTTC; cdr3_aa: CASSLGGGSYEQYF
clone_size: few; v_call: TRBV5-1; d_call: NA; j_call: TRBJ2-2; cdr3_nt: TGCGCCAGCAGCCCCCACAGAAACACCGGGGAGCTGTTTTTT; cdr3_aa: CASSPHRNTGELFF
clone_size: NA; v_call: TRBV7-9; d_call: NA; j_call: TRBJ1-5; cdr3_nt: TGTGCCAGCAATTACGACACCGGTCAGCCCCAGCATTTT; cdr3_aa: CASNYDTGQPQHF
clone_size: NA; v_call: TRBV7-2; d_call: NA; j_call: TRBJ2-1; cdr3_nt: TGTGCCACCTCGGACTACCTTTACAATGAGCAGTTCTTC; cdr3_aa: CATSDYLYNEQFF
clone_size: NA; v_call: TRBV5-1; d_call: NA; j_call: TRBJ2-6; cdr3_nt: TGCGCCAGCAGCTTGGATTTCACTGGGGCCAACGTCCTGACTTTC; cdr3_aa: CASSLDFTGANVLTF
clone_size: NA; v_call: TRBV7-7; d_call: TRBD2; j_call: TRBJ2-5; cdr3_nt: TGTGCTAGCAGCTTAGATCGAGCGGGAGGAGGGGAGACCCAGTACTTC; cdr3_aa: CASSLDRAGGGETQYF
clone_size: NA; v_call: TRBV4-1; d_call: NA; j_call: TRBJ1-4; cdr3_nt: TGCGCCAGCAGCCCCGGACAGTCTAATGAAAAACTGTTTTTT; cdr3_aa: CASSPGQSNEKLFF
clone_size: NA; v_call: TRBV5-6; d_call: NA; j_call: TRBJ1-5; cdr3_nt: TGTGCCAGCAGCCTCCAGGGTAATCAGCCCCAGCATTTT; cdr3_aa: CASSLQGNQPQHF
clone_size: NA; v_call: TRBV4-1; d_call: NA; j_call: TRBJ1-4; cdr3_nt: TGCGCCAGCAGCCCGGAAATCCGGGGGTCGACTAATGAAAAACTGTTTTTT; cdr3_aa: CASSPEIRGSTNEKLFF
clone_size: few; v_call: TRBV5-1; d_call: NA; j_call: TRBJ1-4; cdr3_nt: TGCGCCAGCAGCCCACGGTGGGGGGTAGGTGAAAAACTGTTTTTT; cdr3_aa: CASSPRWGVGEKLFF
clone_size: NA; v_call: TRBV7-9; d_call: TRBD1; j_call: TRBJ1-2; cdr3_nt: TGTGCCAGCAGCTTAGGCCAGGGGGCCGGCTATGGCTACACCTTC; cdr3_aa: CASSLGQGAGYGYTF
clone_size: medium-sized; v_call: TRBV6-4; d_call: NA; j_call: TRBJ2-3; cdr3_nt: TGTGCCAGCAGTGAGTCTCTTGGGGGGGCCTCAGATACGCAGTATTTT; cdr3_aa: CASSESLGGASDTQYF
clone_size: NA; v_call: TRBV2; d_call: TRBD1; j_call: TRBJ1-4; cdr3_nt: TGTGCCAGCGGTGGGGACAGGGGGGATGAAAAACTGTTTTTT; cdr3_aa: CASGGDRGDEKLFF
clone_size: NA; v_call: TRBV6-4; d_call: NA; j_call: TRBJ2-3; cdr3_nt: TGTGCCAGCAGCCGTACCGGGGTCACAGATACGCAGTATTTT; cdr3_aa: CASSRTGVTDTQYF
clone_size: NA; v_call: TRBV10-1; d_call: TRBD2; j_call: TRBJ2-2; cdr3_nt: TGCGCCAGCAGAGGGGGACTAGCGGGCCCGAACACCGGGGAGCTGTTTTTT; cdr3_aa: CASRGGLAGPNTGELFF
clone_size: NA; v_call: TRBV5-1; d_call: TRBD1; j_call: TRBJ2-1; cdr3_nt: TGCGCCAGCTCCCCGACCGGGACAGCGACCTACAATGAGCAGTTCTTC; cdr3_aa: CASSPTGTATYNEQFF
clone_size: NA; v_call: TRBV6-4; d_call: NA; j_call: TRBJ2-3; cdr3_nt: TGTGCCAGCAGTGAGGCAGGGAGCACAGATACGCAGTATTTT; cdr3_aa: CASSEAGSTDTQYF
clone_size: NA; v_call: TRBV6-1; d_call: NA; j_call: TRBJ1-4; cdr3_nt: TGTGCCAGCAGTGAAGCAGCAGGCCATAATGAAAAACTGTTTTTT; cdr3_aa: CASSEAAGHNEKLFF